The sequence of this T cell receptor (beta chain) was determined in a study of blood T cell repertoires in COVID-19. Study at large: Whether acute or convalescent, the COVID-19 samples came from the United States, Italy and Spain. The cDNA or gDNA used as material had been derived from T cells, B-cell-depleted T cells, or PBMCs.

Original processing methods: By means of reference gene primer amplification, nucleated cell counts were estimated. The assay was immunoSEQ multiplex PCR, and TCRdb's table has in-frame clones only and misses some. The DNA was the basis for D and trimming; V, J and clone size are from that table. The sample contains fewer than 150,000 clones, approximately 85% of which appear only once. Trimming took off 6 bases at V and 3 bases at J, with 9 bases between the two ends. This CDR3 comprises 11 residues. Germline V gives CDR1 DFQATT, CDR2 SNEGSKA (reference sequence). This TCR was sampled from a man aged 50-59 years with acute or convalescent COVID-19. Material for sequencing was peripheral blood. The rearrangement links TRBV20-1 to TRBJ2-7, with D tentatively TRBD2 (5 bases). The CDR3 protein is CSALAGYEQYF. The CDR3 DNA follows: TGCAGTGCCCTAGCCGGCTACGAGCAGTACTTC.